This T cell receptor (beta chain) comes out of a study of blood T cell repertoires in COVID-19. Overall study context: The samples span acute and convalescent COVID-19 from the United States, Italy and Spain. PBMCs, B-cell-depleted T cells, or T cells provided the cDNA or gDNA that made up the material.

Those enrolled in Seattle joined during active infection and were followed longitudinally afterward. The germline CDR1 and CDR2 sequences are SGHRS and YFSETQ. The CDR3 has 13 residues. The J segment lost 8 bases and the V segment lost 0 bases, leaving 4 bases of the junction unmatched. In the study's own analysis: Reference gene primer amplification gave nucleated cell count estimates. The data were produced by immunoSEQ multiplex PCR, yet TCRdb's version contains in-frame clones alone and is incomplete. V, J and clone size were drawn from that table, and D and trimming were deduced from the DNA. The sample records about 180,000 clones, approximately 88% being singletons.

The chain carries TRBV5-1 and TRBJ1-1; TRBD1 aligns across 7 bases. The sample comprised peripheral blood. This receptor was taken from a middle-aged woman with COVID-19, enrolled during active disease. The CDR3 region is CASSLEARGEAFF. In DNA form, the CDR3 reads TGCGCCAGCAGCTTGGAGGCCAGGGGGGAAGCTTTCTTT. The full variable domain, completed using reference TRBV5-1 and TRBJ1-1, is KAGVTQTPRYLIKTRGQQVTLSCSPISGHRSVSWYQQTPGQGLQFLFEYFSETQRNKGNFPGRFSGRQFSNSRSEMNVSTLELGDSALYLCASSLEARGEAFFGQGTRLTVV.